These 15 T cell receptor beta chains were all obtained from the same sample, sequenced in a study of control samples from healthy donors and cancer patients. Sequencing was performed with immunoSEQ multiplex PCR; in TCRdb, only in-frame clones are kept and a portion is missing. The sample records 170,000 or so clones, around 94% being singletons. Material for sequencing was blood. The receptors were gathered from a woman in her late teens or twenties in good health.

This chain links TRBV11-2 with TRBJ2-7; TRBD2 might be the D (6 bases). V lost 5 bases to trimming and J lost 3 bases, with 14 bases between them. The CDR3 has 14 residues. Looked up from germline, CDR1 is SGHAT and CDR2 is FQNNGV. This chain's CDR3 is CASSLMAGIYEQYF. The DNA of the CDR3 is TGTGCCAGCAGCCTCATGGCGGGGATCTACGAGCAGTACTTC.

The chain recombines TRBV19 with TRBJ1-5; D unclear. V lost 6 bases, J lost 2 bases, and 20 bases lay in between. Germline CDR1 LNHDA, CDR2 SQIVND (reference sequence). CDR3 length: 17 amino acids. The CDR3 sequence: CASRRDWVGKGNQPQHF. The DNA of the CDR3 is TGTGCCAGTAGGAGAGATTGGGTAGGGAAAGGCAATCAGCCCCAGCATTTT.

This clone was seen a handful of times. The chain recombines TRBV6-6 with TRBJ1-4; tentatively, D is TRBD1 (5 bases). CDR1 and CDR2 (germline): MNHNY, SVGAGI (reference sequence). Trimming shortened V by 2 bases and J by 7 bases, and 11 bases separated the two germline ends. The CDR3 loop spans 14 amino acids. For the CDR3, the DNA is TGTGCCAGCAGTTACAGGGGACGTGGTGAAAAACTGTTTTTT. Translation: CASSYRGRGEKLFF.

The DNA for the CDR3 is TGTGCCAGCAGCTTAGGAGACAGTTATGGCTACACCTTC. Amino acids: CASSLGDSYGYTF. The J gene is TRBJ1-2, the V gene TRBV7-2, with a weak D call TRBD1 (5 bases). Trimming shortened V by 1 base and J by 5 bases, and 8 bases separated the two germline ends. The CDR3 is 13 residues long. Germline V gives CDR1 SGHTA, CDR2 FQGNSA.

This clone was picked up one time. The chain joins TRBV7-2 to TRBJ2-2, with unresolved D. Trimming took off 1 base at V and 5 bases at J, with 11 bases between the two ends. This CDR3 comprises 15 residues. CDR1 and CDR2 from the germline V gene are SGHTA and FQGNSA. The CDR3 coding sequence is TGTGCCAGCAGCTTAGTTGACCTGTCGACCGGGGAGCTGTTTTTT. Amino acids: CASSLVDLSTGELFF.

This clone was counted a single time. The chain joins TRBV2 to TRBJ2-5; D is ambiguous. The length of the CDR3 is 15 residues. V lost 4 bases, J lost 1 base, and 13 bases lay in between. CDR1 is SNHLY, CDR2 FYNNEI, per germline. As DNA, the CDR3 is TGTGCCAGCAGTGCGCGCGATGGGCCCCAAGAGACCCAGTACTTC. This codes for CASSARDGPQETQYF.

This clone was counted once. The genes are TRBV11-3 and TRBJ2-3, with unresolved D. The V end lost 0 bases, the J end lost 4 bases, and 8 bases lay between the germline ends. The CDR3 runs to 14 residues. The germline CDR1 and CDR2 sequences are SGHNT and YENEEA. This CDR3 is CASSLDLGADTQYF. The CDR3 bases are TGTGCCAGCAGCTTAGATTTGGGTGCAGATACGCAGTATTTT.

The rearrangement joins TRBV19 to TRBJ2-1, with a possible D match to TRBD1 (5 bases). This CDR3 has 13 residues. Trimming removed 4 bases at V and 8 bases at J, with 12 bases between. The germline V gene encodes CDR1 LNHDA and CDR2 SQIVND (reference sequence). CDR3 DNA sequence: TGTGCCAGTAGTAGGGGCAGAAGGGATGAGCAGTTCTTC. Translating it yields CASSRGRRDEQFF. The whole variable domain, filled in from reference TRBV19 and TRBJ2-1, reads DGGITQSPKYLFRKEGQNVTLSCEQNLNHDAMYWYRQDPGQGLRLIYYSQIVNDFQKGDIAEGYSVSREKKESFPLTVTSAQKNPTAFYLCASSRGRRDEQFFGPGTRLTVL.

This clone was seen a few times. The chain uses TRBV3-1 (or the pseudogene TRBV3-2) and TRBJ2-7, with D maybe TRBD2 (5 bases). Germline-derived CDR1 and CDR2 are LGHDT and YNNKEL (reference sequence). The CDR3 totals 14 residues. V was pared by 0 bases and J by 2 bases, with 8 bases between. CDR3 sequence reads: CASSQDRGTYEQYF. The CDR3 nucleotides read TGTGCCAGCAGCCAAGATCGAGGGACCTACGAGCAGTACTTC.

The J gene is TRBJ1-4, the V gene TRBV4-3; D is unresolved. CDR1 and CDR2 (germline): LGHNA, YSLEER. V lost 0 bases and J 3 bases, leaving 5 bases between the germline ends. The CDR3 is 14 residues long. The CDR3 DNA follows: TGCGCCAGCAGCCAAGAGGTATCTAATGAAAAACTGTTTTTT. This codes for CASSQEVSNEKLFF.

The chain recombines TRBV6-2 or TRBV6-3 with TRBJ1-2, with D possibly TRBD1 on 6 matching bases. CDR1 and CDR2 (germline): MNHEY, SVGEGT. Trimming pared 2 bases from V and 5 bases from J, leaving 9 bases between. CDR3 length equals 13 residues. CDR3 in DNA: TGTGCCAGCAGTTACGACAGGATTTATGGCTACACCTTC. Protein: CASSYDRIYGYTF.

Only one count was recorded for this clone. This sequence joins TRBV6-4 and TRBJ2-1, with D perhaps matching TRBD2 (5 bases). This CDR3 is 16 amino acids long. Trimming took off 4 bases at V and 0 bases at J, with 13 bases between the two ends. The germline V gene has CDR1 MRHNA and CDR2 SNTAGT. CDR3 nucleotide sequence: TGTGCCAGCAGTGTAAGGTTTGGGAGCTCCTACAATGAGCAGTTCTTC. This sequence encodes CASSVRFGSSYNEQFF.

V and J are TRBV19 and TRBJ1-6; TRBD1 matches at 9 bases. The CDR3 runs 15 residues. Trimming at V came to 5 bases and at J to 9 bases, leaving 8 bases not matched to a gene. Germline loops: CDR1 LNHDA, CDR2 SQIVND (reference sequence). The CDR3 coding sequence is TGTGCCAGTAGTCTACAGGGGGCTGGGAGTTCACCCCTCCACTTT. Its translation is CASSLQGAGSSPLHF.

This chain links TRBV7-9 with TRBJ2-1; D is unresolved. The V and J ends lost 5 bases and 5 bases respectively, with 10 bases between them. Germline assignment: CDR1 SEHNR and CDR2 FQNEAQ (reference sequence). The CDR3 spans 13 residues. The CDR3 protein is CASSLGSNNEQFF. The DNA for the CDR3 is TGTGCCAGCAGCCTAGGGTCCAACAATGAGCAGTTCTTC. Variable domain in full (rest from reference TRBV7-9 and TRBJ2-1): DTGVSQNPRHKITKRGQNVTFRCDPISEHNRLYWYRQTLGQGPEFLTYFQNEAQLEKSRLLSDRFSAERPKGSFSTLEIQRTEQGDSAMYLCASSLGSNNEQFFGPGTRLTVL.

The chain employs TRBV5-1 and TRBJ1-1, with D possibly being TRBD1 (5 bases). The germline CDR1 and CDR2 sequences are SGHRS and YFSETQ. The length of the CDR3 is 12 residues. Trimming left V 6 bases short and J 5 bases short, with 11 bases between. The CDR3 nucleotides read TGCGCCAGCACCGGGGCCCGAACTGAAGCTTTCTTT. Translated: CASTGARTEAFF.